Only a few counts were recorded for the clone carrying this TCR beta chain. The target antigen is unknown. PCR was performed a second time for roughly 6 to 12 cycles using a sample-barcoded 5' primer and a J-beta primer mix. TCRdb re-analysed the 5' RACE reads in MiXCR, keeping a single row per CDR3 protein. The table lists 710,000 or so distinct CDR3 sequences, 20% to 25% of them singletons. This sample is part of a study of blood T cells in healthy people across ages. No fewer than 6 micrograms of total RNA were isolated from every sample. This CDR3 is 14 amino acids long. V lost 6 bases and J 6 bases, leaving 16 bases between the germline ends. Germline lookup yields CDR1 MNHNY and CDR2 SVGAGI (reference sequence). Study-wide results and limits: Higher diversity and more naive CD4+ cells were features of long-lived donors, compared to aged donors.

V gene TRBV6-6 combines with J gene TRBJ2-3, with D possibly being TRBD2 (7 bases). The sequencing sample was made of blood. The source is a man aged 65-85 years in good health. CDR3 sequence: CASRLGGGWDTQYF. The CDR3 DNA reads TGTGCCAGCAGATTAGGGGGGGGATGGGATACGCAGTATTTT.